The 14 T cell receptor beta chains below were found in one sample sequenced in a study of blood T cell repertoires in COVID-19. The data were produced by immunoSEQ multiplex PCR, yet TCRdb's version contains in-frame clones alone and is incomplete. The table has about 270,000 clones, about 85% seen once. Sequenced: PBMCs or T cells enriched from blood (not recorded which). These TCRs come from a woman in her forties or fifties who had recovered from COVID-19.

The table lists this clone with a few counts. The V and J genes are TRBV7-9 and TRBJ1-1; 9 bases line up with TRBD1. V was pared by 3 bases and J by 10 bases, with 12 bases of the junction left unmatched. CDR1 and CDR2 (germline): SEHNR, FQNEAQ (reference sequence). The CDR3 is made up of 15 amino acids. DNA for the CDR3: TGTGCCAGCAGCTTTTGGGACAGGGTGAAATTTGGAGCTTTCTTT. This encodes CASSFWDRVKFGAFF.

This clone occurred once. The rearrangement joins TRBV19 to TRBJ1-5; weak D call: TRBD1 (6 bases). The CDR3 totals 12 residues. V was shortened by 7 bases and J by 11 bases, with 15 bases between the two germline ends. Per the germline V gene, CDR1 is LNHDA and CDR2 is SQIVND (reference sequence). CDR3 coding DNA: TGTGCCAGTAACCGTTTAGGGACAACCCAGCATTTT. Its protein product is CASNRLGTTQHF. Variable domain in full (rest from reference TRBV19 and TRBJ1-5): DGGITQSPKYLFRKEGQNVTLSCEQNLNHDAMYWYRQDPGQGLRLIYYSQIVNDFQKGDIAEGYSVSREKKESFPLTVTSAQKNPTAFYLCASNRLGTTQHFGDGTRLSIL.

This chain links TRBV4-1 with TRBJ1-1; 7 bases map to TRBD1. The germline CDR1 and CDR2 sequences are MGHRA and YSYEKL. J lost 10 bases, V lost 2 bases, and 4 bases had no gene match. The CDR3 is made up of 12 amino acids. The CDR3 sequence: CASSQLTGRAFF. The CDR3 DNA sequence: TGCGCCAGCAGCCAACTGACAGGGCGAGCTTTCTTT.

The chain joins TRBV6-2 or TRBV6-3 to TRBJ2-3; 9 bases map to TRBD2. This CDR3 region has 17 residues. Germline loops: CDR1 MNHEY, CDR2 SVGEGT. The J segment lost 2 bases and the V segment lost 0 bases, leaving 6 bases of the junction unmatched. The chain's CDR3 is CASSYSIAGGPTDTQYF. CDR3 nucleotide sequence: TGTGCCAGCAGTTACTCGATTGCGGGAGGGCCCACAGATACGCAGTATTTT.

The V call is TRBV30, the J call TRBJ2-2; D may be TRBD2 (5 bases). Trimming took 0 bases from V and 5 from J, leaving 16 bases between them. CDR1 and CDR2 (germline): GTSNPN, SVGIG (reference sequence). The CDR3 runs to 16 residues. The CDR3 is CAWSVLGIAGTGELFF. The DNA for the CDR3 is TGTGCCTGGAGTGTACTAGGAATAGCCGGGACCGGGGAGCTGTTTTTT.

The V and J genes are TRBV30 and TRBJ1-5, with D possibly TRBD1 on 5 matching bases. Trimming took 3 bases from V and 0 from J, leaving 12 bases between them. The CDR3 length is 15 residues. From germline, CDR1 is GTSNPN and CDR2 SVGIG (reference sequence). The CDR3 is CAWSRQTGSNQPQHF. The CDR3 bases are TGTGCCTGGAGCCGACAGACGGGTAGCAATCAGCCCCAGCATTTT. Using reference TRBV30 and TRBJ1-5 for the parts outside the CDR3, the full variable domain is SQTIHQWPATLVQPVGSPLSLECTVEGTSNPNLYWYRQAAGRGLQLLFYSVGIGQISSEVPQNLSASRPQDRQFILSSKKLLLSDSGFYLCAWSRQTGSNQPQHFGDGTRLSIL.

Only one count was recorded for this clone. The chain recombines TRBV2 with TRBJ2-7, with 8 bases lining up with TRBD2. CDR3 size: 14 residues. The J segment lost 3 bases and the V segment lost 6 bases, leaving 7 bases of the junction unmatched. CDR1 SNHLY and CDR2 FYNNEI come from the germline V gene. The CDR3 sequence is CASRVSSGYYEQYF. CDR3 coding DNA: TGTGCCAGCAGAGTGTCTAGCGGGTACTACGAGCAGTACTTC.

The chain has TRBV5-1 and TRBJ1-1; D may be TRBD1 (5 bases). V lost 8 bases, J lost 2 bases, and 16 bases lay in between. The CDR3 runs 14 residues. Germline CDR1 reads SGHRS; CDR2 reads YFSETQ. Here the CDR3 DNA reads TGCGCCAGTACTCCTGCGGGGGGAAACACTGAAGCTTTCTTT. It yields the protein CASTPAGGNTEAFF.

The chain links TRBV28 to TRBJ2-5; D is perhaps TRBD1 (6 bases). Per the germline V gene, CDR1 is MDHEN and CDR2 is SYDVKM. The V end was cut by 5 bases, the J end by 2 bases, with 12 bases between. The CDR3 consists of 14 residues. The CDR3 spells CASSRHTGQETQYF. CDR3 nucleotide sequence: TGTGCCAGCAGTCGTCACACAGGGCAAGAGACCCAGTACTTC.

The rearrangement uses TRBV6-6 and TRBJ2-7; TRBD1 aligns across 7 bases. Germline assignment: CDR1 MNHNY and CDR2 SVGAGI (reference sequence). J lost 3 bases, V lost 8 bases, and 7 bases had no gene match. The CDR3 contains 13 residues. The CDR3, as DNA: TGTGCCAGCCGCAGGGGGTTGGGCTACGAGCAGTACTTC. It specifies CASRRGLGYEQYF.

The chain joins TRBV28 to TRBJ2-5; D gene ambiguous. The ends were cut back, 4 bases at V and 4 bases at J, with 7 bases in the middle. Germline assignment: CDR1 MDHEN and CDR2 SYDVKM. The CDR3 consists of 12 residues. Here the CDR3 DNA reads TGTGCCAGCAGTTCCCTTCTAGAGACCCAGTACTTC. It codes for CASSSLLETQYF.

This chain uses TRBV5-8 with TRBJ2-3; 10 bases fit TRBD2. The CDR3 has 17 amino acids. V trimming: 0 bases; J trimming: 3 bases; junction bases outside the gene matches: 7. CDR1 is SGHTS, CDR2 YDEGEE, per germline. Written as DNA, the CDR3 is TGTGCCAGCAGCTTGGCCCACGTAGCGGGAGGTACAGATACGCAGTATTTT. This codes for CASSLAHVAGGTDTQYF.

The chain's CDR3 is CASSLQGANAASNEKLFF. CDR3 nucleotides: TGCGCCAGCAGCCTACAGGGGGCCAACGCCGCGTCTAATGAAAAACTGTTTTTT. This chain joins TRBV5-1 and TRBJ1-4; 9 bases map to TRBD1. CDR3 length equals 18 residues. V lost 4 bases to trimming and J lost 3 bases; unmatched junction nucleotides: 13. Germline assignment: CDR1 SGHRS and CDR2 YFSETQ.

The rearrangement joins TRBV27 to TRBJ1-6; D remains unclear. V lost 5 bases and J lost 5, with 10 bases in between. The CDR3 runs 14 residues. The V gene's germline CDR1 is MNHEY and CDR2 SMNVEV (reference sequence). The CDR3 bases are TGTGCCAGCAGTACAGACACGGATAATTCACCCCTCCACTTT. The encoded protein is CASSTDTDNSPLHF.